The next 28 T cell receptor beta chains were all read from a single sample in a study of Tregs in tolerant kidney transplant recipients (dated by TCRdb to about 2019). Library prep was done by the immunoSEQ multiplex PCR assay. Not all clones reach the TCRdb copy of this immuneACCESS table, which keeps in-frame sequences only. Checked studies attribute under half of the gap to unresolved V genes and leave the rest unexplained. Counted in this sample were approximately 98,000 clones; around 89% of them appeared once. The top ten clonotypes cover approximately 0.35% of the sample. This specimen's time point label, interpreted: blood sample drawn before combined kidney and bone marrow transplant. The starting material was CD4+ T cells from blood, obtained before the transplant. These receptors came from a human donor who received a combined kidney and bone marrow transplant.

The rearrangement links TRBV6-6 to TRBJ1-5; 11 nucleotides line up with TRBD1. V lost 4 bases and J lost 6; bases outside the gene matches: 5. Germline values: CDR1 MNHNY, CDR2 SVGAGI (reference sequence). The CDR3 spans 15 residues. CDR3: CASSSGTGGSQPQHF. CDR3 sequence (DNA): TGTGCCAGCAGTTCCGGGACAGGGGGAAGTCAGCCCCAGCATTTT.

V and J are TRBV7-9 and TRBJ1-4; the match to TRBD1 covers 7 bases. Germline V gives CDR1 SEHNR, CDR2 FQNEAQ (reference sequence). The CDR3 is 15 residues long. V trimming: 4 bases; J trimming: 7 bases; junction bases outside the gene matches: 9. Here the CDR3 DNA reads TGTGCCAGCAGCTCTGGACAGGTGGCAGGTGAAAAACTGTTTTTT. It encodes CASSSGQVAGEKLFF.

This chain uses TRBV6-6 with TRBJ2-3, with 7 nucleotides matching TRBD1. CDR1 is MNHNY and CDR2 is SVGAGI in the germline V gene (reference sequence). The CDR3 contains 15 residues. V shed 0 bases and J 4 bases; nucleotides not matched to a gene: 4. The CDR3 nucleotides are TGTGCCAGCAGTTACTCGGAGACAGGGTCAGATACGCAGTATTTT. It specifies CASSYSETGSDTQYF.

The gene calls are TRBV5-1 and TRBJ1-1, with D unclear. The germline V and J ends were trimmed by 0 bases and 1 base, with 10 bases remaining between them. In germline, CDR1 is SGHRS, CDR2 YFSETQ. This CDR3 spans 15 amino acids. CDR3 sequence: CASSLAPGPNTEAFF. DNA of the CDR3: TGCGCCAGCAGCTTGGCCCCAGGCCCGAACACTGAAGCTTTCTTT.

The J gene is TRBJ1-3, the V gene TRBV13; D remains unclear. The CDR3 covers 15 residues. CDR1 and CDR2 from the germline V gene are PRHDT and FYEKMQ (reference sequence). V dropped 5 bases and J dropped 1 base, with 12 bases sitting between them. The chain's CDR3 is CASSRPQASGNTIYF. CDR3 coding DNA: TGTGCCAGCAGCCGACCCCAGGCATCTGGAAACACCATATATTTT.

The J gene is TRBJ1-2, the V gene TRBV6-5; D gene ambiguous. In germline, CDR1 is MNHEY, CDR2 SVGAGI. CDR3 length equals 12 residues. V was trimmed by 6 bases and J by 5 bases, leaving 10 bases between them. The CDR3 is CASSLNRYGYTF. The CDR3, as DNA: TGTGCCAGCAGCCTAAACAGATATGGCTACACCTTC.

The gene calls are TRBV7-8 and TRBJ1-5; TRBD1 matches at 8 bases. The trim removed 5 bases at V and 7 bases at J, leaving 16 bases unmatched. The CDR3 consists of 17 residues. Germline V gene lookup returns CDR1 SGHVS and CDR2 FQNEAQ. The CDR3 DNA follows: TGTGCCAGCAGCCTACACTCCCCCGGACAGGGAGGGCAGCCCCAGCATTTT. The encoded protein is CASSLHSPGQGGQPQHF.

The chain couples TRBV10-3 to TRBJ2-6, with 8 bases matching TRBD1. The length of the CDR3 is 16 residues. Losses at the gene ends were 7 bases for V and 1 base for J; bases not matched to a gene: 6. Germline V gives CDR1 ENHRY, CDR2 SYGVKD. CDR3 in amino acids: CAINGQGKSGANVLTF. The DNA of the CDR3 is TGTGCCATCAACGGACAGGGCAAATCTGGGGCCAACGTCCTGACTTTC.

In DNA form, the CDR3 reads TGTGCCAGTAGGGGAGGGAGTGTGGGGAAAGAGACCCAGTACTTC. Amino acids: CASRGGSVGKETQYF. J is TRBJ2-5 and V is TRBV19; 7 nucleotides align to TRBD2. CDR3 size: 15 residues. CDR1 is LNHDA and CDR2 is SQIVND in the germline V gene (reference sequence). After removal of 6 bases from V and 3 bases from J, the junction contained 10 bases not matched to a gene.

The chain has TRBV6-5 and TRBJ1-5; no reliable D call. Germline assignment: CDR1 MNHEY and CDR2 SVGAGI. Trimming removed 2 bases from V and 4 bases from J, with 9 bases in between. The CDR3 sequence is 14 residues long. The CDR3 sequence: CASSYGERNQPQHF. The DNA of the CDR3 is TGTGCCAGCAGTTACGGGGAGAGAAATCAGCCCCAGCATTTT.

The chain joins TRBV7-9 to TRBJ2-7; 9 bases line up with TRBD1. This CDR3 contains 15 residues. Germline CDR1 and CDR2: SEHNR and FQNEAQ (reference sequence). The trim removed 5 bases at V and 5 bases at J, leaving 10 bases unmatched. The CDR3 is CASSPSTGGIDEQYF. CDR3 nucleotide sequence: TGTGCCAGCAGCCCCTCGACAGGGGGAATCGACGAGCAGTACTTC. The variable domain in full, completed from reference TRBV7-9 and TRBJ2-7, reads DTGVSQNPRHKITKRGQNVTFRCDPISEHNRLYWYRQTLGQGPEFLTYFQNEAQLEKSRLLSDRFSAERPKGSFSTLEIQRTEQGDSAMYLCASSPSTGGIDEQYFGPGTRLTVT.

A single count supports this clone. The J gene is TRBJ1-2, the V gene TRBV18; 8 bases align to TRBD1. The CDR3 extends over 15 amino acids. CDR1 and CDR2 (germline): KGHSH, LQKENI. J gave up 1 base and V 6 bases, and 7 bases lay outside the gene matches. CDR3 sequence: CASSAGTGHNYGYTF. In DNA, the CDR3 is TGTGCCAGCTCGGCTGGGACAGGCCATAACTATGGCTACACCTTC.

The rearrangement uses TRBV6-1 and TRBJ2-7, with 7 bases that match TRBD2. V lost 6 bases, J lost 3 bases, and 8 bases stayed unmatched. Germline assignment: CDR1 MNHNS and CDR2 SASEGT. This CDR3 spans 14 amino acids. The CDR3 sequence: CASRGLADNYEQYF. CDR3 coding DNA: TGTGCCAGCAGGGGCCTAGCGGACAACTACGAGCAGTACTTC.

This chain links TRBV19 with TRBJ2-1; 9 positions agree with TRBD1. J was trimmed by 1 base and V by 7 bases; bases with no gene match: 5. There are 15 residues in the CDR3. Germline V CDR1 and CDR2: LNHDA, SQIVND (reference sequence). The chain's CDR3 is CASMTTGGSYNEQFF. Here the CDR3 DNA reads TGTGCCAGTATGACGACAGGGGGGTCCTACAATGAGCAGTTCTTC.

This chain links TRBV7-9 with TRBJ2-7; D remains ambiguous. The CDR3 has 12 amino acids. The V end lost 5 bases, the J end lost 3 bases, and 8 bases lay between the germline ends. Per the germline V gene, CDR1 is SEHNR and CDR2 is FQNEAQ (reference sequence). CDR3: CASSLSIYEQYF. DNA for the CDR3: TGTGCCAGCAGCCTTTCTATCTACGAGCAGTACTTC.

The rearrangement links TRBV5-4 to TRBJ2-3; possibly TRBD2 for D (6 bases). V was clipped by 4 bases and J by 2 bases, with 17 bases between them. Germline CDR1 reads SGHNT; CDR2 reads YYREEE (reference sequence). The CDR3 is 16 amino acids. CDR3 bases: TGTGCCAGCAGCGTACTCACTAGCCGGCCCACAGATACGCAGTATTTT. The encoded protein is CASSVLTSRPTDTQYF.

The chain is built from TRBV9 and TRBJ1-2, with 8 bases aligning to TRBD1. V was pared by 3 bases and J by 4 bases, with 5 bases of the junction left unmatched. Germline-derived CDR1 and CDR2 are SGDLS and YYNGEE. The CDR3 covers 14 residues. The CDR3 spells CASSARTGSYGYTF. The CDR3 coding sequence is TGTGCCAGCAGCGCCCGGACAGGGTCCTATGGCTACACCTTC.

The chain has TRBV2 and TRBJ2-1; TRBD1 aligns across 11 bases. Germline values: CDR1 SNHLY, CDR2 FYNNEI. V lost 11 bases to trimming and J lost 3 bases; unmatched junction nucleotides: 6. This CDR3 is 14 amino acids long. The CDR3 DNA reads TGTGCCGGAAAAGGGACAGGGGGCTACAATGAGCAGTTCTTC. Its translation: CAGKGTGGYNEQFF.

The chain has TRBV7-8 and TRBJ2-3, with D possibly TRBD2 on 5 matching bases. Germline V lookup: CDR1 SGHVS, CDR2 FQNEAQ. Trimming removed 5 bases at V and 4 bases at J, with 19 bases between. The CDR3 extends over 16 amino acids. CDR3 sequence: CASSQGLATGADTQYF. In DNA, the CDR3 is TGTGCCAGCAGCCAAGGGCTAGCCACCGGGGCAGATACGCAGTATTTT.

The rearrangement joins TRBV5-1 to TRBJ2-5, with 7 bases lining up with TRBD2. This CDR3 spans 15 amino acids. In germline, CDR1 is SGHRS, CDR2 YFSETQ. V gave up 5 bases and J gave up 1 base; unmatched junction bases: 8. Here the CDR3 reads CASRTTLATQETQYF. CDR3 bases: TGCGCCAGCAGGACCACACTAGCGACCCAAGAGACCCAGTACTTC.

The chain combines TRBV5-1 with TRBJ1-2, with TRBD1 as a possible D gene (5 bases). The V gene lost 0 bases and the J gene lost 5 bases, with 11 bases spanning the gap. The V gene's germline CDR1 is SGHRS and CDR2 YFSETQ. The CDR3 runs to 14 residues. CDR3 sequence: CASSLGQRGYGYTF. The CDR3 nucleotides are TGCGCCAGCAGCTTGGGACAGCGGGGTTATGGCTACACCTTC.

This sequence joins TRBV11-2 and TRBJ2-5, with D tentatively TRBD1 (6 bases). The V gene lost 1 base and the J gene lost 5 bases, with 11 bases spanning the gap. The CDR3 covers 14 residues. Germline V gene lookup returns CDR1 SGHAT and CDR2 FQNNGV. CDR3 nucleotide sequence: TGTGCCAGCAGCTTAGTTAGACAGGCCGAGACCCAGTACTTC. Translating it yields CASSLVRQAETQYF.

The CDR3 is CASSQDLPSDTQYF. In DNA form, the CDR3 reads TGCGCCAGCAGCCAAGATCTACCCTCAGATACGCAGTATTTT. The V call is TRBV4-1, the J call TRBJ2-3, with D hard to call. Looked up from germline, CDR1 is MGHRA and CDR2 is YSYEKL. V gave up 0 bases and J gave up 4 bases, with 8 bases separating them. CDR3 length: 14 residues.

V gene TRBV6-5 combines with J gene TRBJ2-7; D possibly corresponds to TRBD2 (6 bases). This CDR3 is 13 amino acids long. V lost 2 bases, J lost 3 bases, and 8 bases lay in between. Germline values: CDR1 MNHEY, CDR2 SVGAGI. CDR3 DNA: TGTGCCAGCAGTTACAAGGAGGGCTACGAGCAGTACTTC. Protein sequence: CASSYKEGYEQYF.

This sequence joins TRBV27 and TRBJ2-5, with D perhaps matching TRBD1 (6 bases). V lost 3 bases and J lost 4, with 15 bases in between. This CDR3 contains 15 residues. Germline lookup yields CDR1 MNHEY and CDR2 SMNVEV (reference sequence). The CDR3 coding sequence is TGTGCCAGCAGTTTTTCGCAGGGGTTGCGAGAGACCCAGTACTTC. As protein: CASSFSQGLRETQYF.

The gene calls are TRBV6-6 and TRBJ2-7; a weak D match, TRBD1 (6 bases). The germline V and J ends were trimmed by 2 bases and 6 bases, with 8 bases remaining between them. Germline V gene lookup returns CDR1 MNHNY and CDR2 SVGAGI (reference sequence). CDR3 size: 12 residues. In DNA, the CDR3 is TGTGCCAGCAGTTACGGACAGCGCGAGCAGTACTTC. Protein sequence: CASSYGQREQYF.

The chain is built from TRBV5-4 and TRBJ2-3; 13 positions agree with TRBD2. Germline V gene lookup returns CDR1 SGHNT and CDR2 YYREEE (reference sequence). The CDR3 extends over 16 amino acids. V was pared by 0 bases and J by 5 bases, with 3 bases of the junction left unmatched. Here the CDR3 DNA reads TGTGCCAGCAGCTTGGGGACTAGCGGGGGAGGAGATACGCAGTATTTT. Translated, it gives CASSLGTSGGGDTQYF.

This chain uses TRBV28 with TRBJ1-4; D is perhaps TRBD1 (5 bases). This CDR3 region has 13 residues. Between the trimmed V and J ends, which lost 6 bases and 16 bases, there was a span of 21 bases. Germline CDR1 reads MDHEN; CDR2 reads SYDVKM. The CDR3 protein is CASRSGLLGLRFF. DNA of the CDR3: TGTGCCAGCAGGTCCGGGCTACTGGGGCTGAGGTTTTTT.